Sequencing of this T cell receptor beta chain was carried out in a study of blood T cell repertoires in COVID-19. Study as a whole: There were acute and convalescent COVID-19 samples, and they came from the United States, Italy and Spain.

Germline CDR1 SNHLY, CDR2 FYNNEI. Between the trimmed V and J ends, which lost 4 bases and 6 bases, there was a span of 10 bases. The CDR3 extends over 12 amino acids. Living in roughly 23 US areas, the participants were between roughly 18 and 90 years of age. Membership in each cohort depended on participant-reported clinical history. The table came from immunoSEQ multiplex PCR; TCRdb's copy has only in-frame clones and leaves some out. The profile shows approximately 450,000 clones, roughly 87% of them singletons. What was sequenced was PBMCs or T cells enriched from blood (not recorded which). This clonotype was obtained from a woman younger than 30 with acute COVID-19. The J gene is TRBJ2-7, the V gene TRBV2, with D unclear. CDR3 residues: CASSGEFSEQYF. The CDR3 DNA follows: TGTGCCAGCAGTGGAGAGTTCTCCGAGCAGTACTTC.